This T cell receptor (beta chain) was sequenced for a study of T cell responses to AZD1222 COVID-19 vaccine. Study results and caveats: Repertoires in all cases were sampled only once the peak T cell response had passed.

In regard to this clone: Antigen: not known.

Sequenced by immunoSEQ multiplex PCR; TCRdb stores in-frame clones only, minus some. The table lists around 110,000 clones, 92% of them singletons, with 1.5% to 2% in the top ten. The CDR3 loop spans 18 amino acids. V was shortened by 1 base and J by 0 bases, with 18 bases between the two germline ends. CDR1 LNHDA and CDR2 SQIVND come from the germline V gene (reference sequence). The sample here was peripheral blood, taken on day 0 of AZD1222 vaccination. The chain employs TRBV19 and TRBJ2-5; the D gene is possibly TRBD2 (6 bases). This clonotype was sampled from an adult in good health. The CDR3 nucleotides are TGTGCCAGTAGTATAGTAACGGGGCTAGCGAACCACCAAGAGACCCAGTACTTC. This codes for CASSIVTGLANHQETQYF.